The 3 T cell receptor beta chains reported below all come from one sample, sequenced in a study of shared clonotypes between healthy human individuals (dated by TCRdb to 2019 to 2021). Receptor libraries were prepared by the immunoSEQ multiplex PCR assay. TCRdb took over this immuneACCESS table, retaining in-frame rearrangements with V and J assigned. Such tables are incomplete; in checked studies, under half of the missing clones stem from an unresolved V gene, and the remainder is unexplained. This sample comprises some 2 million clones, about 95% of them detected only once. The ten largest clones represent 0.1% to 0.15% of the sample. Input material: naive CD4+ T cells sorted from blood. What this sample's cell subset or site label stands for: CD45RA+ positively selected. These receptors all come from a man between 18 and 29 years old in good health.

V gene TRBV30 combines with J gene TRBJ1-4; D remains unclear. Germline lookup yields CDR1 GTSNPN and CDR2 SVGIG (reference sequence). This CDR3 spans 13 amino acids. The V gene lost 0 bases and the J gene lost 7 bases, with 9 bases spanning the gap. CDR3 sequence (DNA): TGTGCCTGGAGTGTTGGGAGGGTTGAAAAACTGTTTTTT. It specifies CAWSVGRVEKLFF.

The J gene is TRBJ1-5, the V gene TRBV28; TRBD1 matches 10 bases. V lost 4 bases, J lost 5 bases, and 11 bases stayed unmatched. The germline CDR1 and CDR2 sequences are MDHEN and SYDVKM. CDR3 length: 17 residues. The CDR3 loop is CASSWDRGKALDQPQHF. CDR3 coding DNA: TGTGCCAGCAGTTGGGACAGGGGTAAGGCCCTAGATCAGCCCCAGCATTTT. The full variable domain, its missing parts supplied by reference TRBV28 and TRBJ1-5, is DVKVTQSSRYLVKRTGEKVFLECVQDMDHENMFWYRQDPGLGLRLIYFSYDVKMKEKGDIPEGYSVSREKKERFSLILESASTNQTSMYLCASSWDRGKALDQPQHFGDGTRLSIL.

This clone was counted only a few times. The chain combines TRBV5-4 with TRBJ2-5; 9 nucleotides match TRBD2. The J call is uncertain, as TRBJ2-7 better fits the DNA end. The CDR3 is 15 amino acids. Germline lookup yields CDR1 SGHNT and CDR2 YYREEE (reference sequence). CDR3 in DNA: TGTGCCAGCAGCTTGGGCGGGAGGGCGTCATACGAGCAGTACTTC. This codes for CASSLGGRASYEQYF.